This T cell receptor beta chain was observed in a study of T cell responses to AZD1222 COVID-19 vaccine. Study-level points and caveats: The sample set comprised mostly white British donors with more females, and clonal diversity was possibly underestimated.

Trimming took 0 bases from V and 3 from J, leaving 16 bases between them. CDR1 is SGHDT and CDR2 is YYEEEE in the germline V gene. The length of the CDR3 is 16 residues. The repertoire was sequenced with immunoSEQ multiplex PCR; TCRdb's copy has only in-frame clones and lacks some. This sample has 90,000 to 120,000 clones, with 90% to 95% found just once. To note about this clone: No antigen is known for it.

This clonotype was obtained from an adult who received the AZD1222 COVID-19 vaccine. The sample was peripheral blood, taken 28 days after the second AZD1222 dose. The chain combines TRBV5-6 with TRBJ2-7; weak D call: TRBD2 (5 bases). The CDR3 bases are TGTGCCAGCAGCTTGGACCTAGCACAGAAAAACTACGAGCAGTACTTC. Residues: CASSLDLAQKNYEQYF. Combining the CDR3 with reference TRBV5-6 and TRBJ2-7 gives the whole variable domain DAGVTQSPTHLIKTRGQQVTLRCSPKSGHDTVSWYQQALGQGPQFIFQYYEEEERQRGNFPDRFSGHQFPNYSSELNVNALLLGDSALYLCASSLDLAQKNYEQYFGPGTRLTVT.